The 25 T cell receptor beta chains in this list originate from one sample, sequenced in a study of blood T cell repertoires in COVID-19. Sequencing used immunoSEQ multiplex PCR; TCRdb keeps in-frame clones, though not all of them. The table has roughly 500,000 clones, roughly 90% seen once. Sequencing was performed on PBMCs or T cells enriched from blood (not recorded which). The receptors stem from a woman aged 40-49 years who had recovered from COVID-19.

The V call is TRBV18, the J call TRBJ1-1; tentative D call: TRBD1 (5 bases). Germline V gene lookup returns CDR1 KGHSH and CDR2 LQKENI. Trimming cost V 3 bases and J 6 bases, with 14 bases left between them. CDR3 length: 14 amino acids. Here the CDR3 reads CASSPGGDLAEAFF. The CDR3 nucleotides are TGTGCCAGCTCACCCGGCGGGGACTTGGCTGAAGCTTTCTTT.

This clone was observed once. The gene calls are TRBV6-2 or TRBV6-3 and TRBJ2-7; 8 bases align to TRBD2. The CDR3 has 15 amino acids. The germline V gene has CDR1 MNHEY and CDR2 SVGEGT. V shed 5 bases and J 11 bases; nucleotides not matched to a gene: 17. Written as DNA, the CDR3 is TGTGCCAGCAGTGCCCCCCTACTTACTAGCGGAAAGGAGTACTTC. Translation gives CASSAPLLTSGKEYF.

The V call is TRBV4-1, the J call TRBJ1-5; no reliable D call. The CDR3 has 17 residues. Germline V gene lookup returns CDR1 MGHRA and CDR2 YSYEKL. The V gene lost 1 base and the J gene lost 2 bases, with 15 bases spanning the gap. CDR3 DNA: TGCGCCAGCAGCCAAGTCGCAGGCGCGCGGGGCAATCAGCCCCAGCATTTT. Translation gives CASSQVAGARGNQPQHF.

V is TRBV7-2 and J is TRBJ2-1; TRBD1 is a possible D gene (5 bases). The germline V gene has CDR1 SGHTA and CDR2 FQGNSA. V shed 4 bases and J shed 0 bases, with 16 bases lying between them. This CDR3 comprises 17 residues. The CDR3, as DNA: TGTGCCAGCAGCTCTTTTAGGGGAACAGGCTCCTACAATGAGCAGTTCTTC. Translation gives CASSSFRGTGSYNEQFF.

The chain employs TRBV9 and TRBJ2-4; D possibly corresponds to TRBD2 (5 bases). Germline CDR1 SGDLS, CDR2 YYNGEE. The CDR3 length is 14 residues. The V and J ends lost 0 bases and 5 bases respectively, with 9 bases between them. CDR3 DNA sequence: TGTGCCAGCAGCGTAGATCAGCGGCAAAACATTCAGTACTTC. Amino acid sequence: CASSVDQRQNIQYF.

This rearrangement joins TRBV6-1 to TRBJ1-1; possibly TRBD1 for D (6 bases). The CDR3 runs to 11 residues. V lost 3 bases and J 9 bases, leaving 8 bases between the germline ends. Per germline, CDR1 MNHNS and CDR2 SASEGT. For the CDR3, the DNA is TGTGCCAGCAGTGAGGGGGGGCAAGCTTTCTTT. The encoded protein is CASSEGGQAFF.

The CDR3 DNA follows: TGTGCCAGCAGCTTTACTGAGGAAAAACTGTTTTTT. This sequence encodes CASSFTEEKLFF. The J gene is TRBJ1-4, the V gene TRBV7-9; D remains unclear. V lost 3 bases to trimming and J lost 8 bases, with 7 bases between them. The germline CDR1 and CDR2 sequences are SEHNR and FQNEAQ (reference sequence). This CDR3 region has 12 residues.

J is TRBJ2-7 and V is TRBV20-1; TRBD2 matches 8 bases. The V segment lost 3 bases and the J segment 5 bases; nucleotides outside the gene matches: 12. Germline V gene lookup returns CDR1 DFQATT and CDR2 SNEGSKA (reference sequence). The CDR3 spans 15 residues. The CDR3 region has the DNA TGCAGTGCTAGTTCCTGGCTAGCGGGTGGTAACGAGCAGTACTTC. This encodes CSASSWLAGGNEQYF.

The chain combines TRBV6-5 with TRBJ2-5; a weak D match, TRBD2 (6 bases). Germline V gives CDR1 MNHEY, CDR2 SVGAGI. This CDR3 is 16 amino acids long. V was pared by 0 bases and J by 5 bases, with 16 bases between. The CDR3 nucleotides are TGTGCCAGCAGTTACTCGGGACTCGACCATCTTGAGACCCAGTACTTC. Translating gives CASSYSGLDHLETQYF.

This clone came up a few times. This sequence joins TRBV16 and TRBJ1-5; 9 bases map to TRBD1. Germline loops: CDR1 KGHSY, CDR2 FQNENV. Trimming took 4 bases from V and 3 from J; bases not matched to a gene: 4. The CDR3 sequence is 15 residues long. CDR3 loop: CASSLGTGFNQPQHF. In nucleotides, the CDR3 is TGTGCCAGCAGCCTAGGGACAGGGTTCAATCAGCCCCAGCATTTT.

The chain is built from TRBV5-4 and TRBJ2-3, with 10 nucleotides matching TRBD2. V dropped 4 bases and J dropped 7; count of bases not matched to a gene: 12. The CDR3 totals 16 residues. Looked up from germline, CDR1 is SGHNT and CDR2 is YYREEE (reference sequence). The CDR3 DNA sequence: TGTGCCAGCAGCCACTTAGCGGGAGGATTAGCAAATACGCAGTATTTT. Amino acids: CASSHLAGGLANTQYF.

The rearrangement uses TRBV3-1 (or the pseudogene TRBV3-2) and TRBJ2-1, with 8 positions matching TRBD1. After removal of 5 bases from V and 7 bases from J, the junction contained 4 bases not matched to a gene. Per germline, CDR1 LGHDT and CDR2 YNNKEL (reference sequence). This CDR3 is 13 amino acids long. CDR3 DNA: TGTGCCAGCAGCAAAAACAGGGGGAATGAGCAGTTCTTC. Its protein is CASSKNRGNEQFF.

The genes are TRBV5-8 and TRBJ1-1, with D possibly matching TRBD1 (5 bases). Germline V gene data show CDR1 as SGHTS and CDR2 as YDEGEE. The CDR3 has 12 amino acids. With 0 bases removed from V and 9 bases from J, the gap between germline ends came to 9 bases. CDR3 loop: CASSLATVKAFF. Here the CDR3 DNA reads TGTGCCAGCAGCTTGGCGACAGTAAAAGCTTTCTTT.

This clone was detected only once. The gene calls are TRBV4-1 and TRBJ1-1; D unresolved. Germline CDR1 and CDR2: MGHRA and YSYEKL. The V and J ends lost 3 bases and 8 bases respectively, with 16 bases between them. This CDR3 contains 14 residues. Here the CDR3 DNA reads TGCGCCAGCAGCCACACCTGGGGTCGGGGAGAAGCTTTCTTT. Translated, it gives CASSHTWGRGEAFF.

J is TRBJ1-2 and V is TRBV25-1; D gene uncertain. Trimming removed 2 bases at V and 4 bases at J, with 11 bases between. CDR1 and CDR2 (germline): MGHDK, SYGVNS. This CDR3 comprises 14 residues. The chain's CDR3 is CASSEGPNPYGYTF. The CDR3 DNA reads TGTGCCAGCAGTGAAGGGCCCAATCCCTATGGCTACACCTTC.

The chain joins TRBV5-4 to TRBJ2-7; 11 bases are a match to TRBD2. The J segment lost 5 bases and the V segment lost 4 bases, leaving 11 bases of the junction unmatched. Germline assignment: CDR1 SGHNT and CDR2 YYREEE (reference sequence). The CDR3 runs to 16 residues. In DNA form, the CDR3 reads TGTGCCAGCAGCGAGGTAGCGGGAGGGCCCTCGGACGAGCAGTACTTC. The encoded protein is CASSEVAGGPSDEQYF.

This sequence joins TRBV4-1 and TRBJ2-2, with D tentatively TRBD1 (6 bases). The CDR3 has 18 residues. The V and J ends lost 4 bases and 4 bases respectively, with 22 bases between them. Germline V CDR1 and CDR2: MGHRA, YSYEKL. The CDR3 reads CASSLSQRRGFPTGELFF. The CDR3 DNA sequence: TGCGCCAGCAGCCTCTCCCAGCGTAGGGGGTTCCCCACCGGGGAGCTGTTTTTT.

The genes are TRBV7-9 and TRBJ1-2; a weak D match, TRBD1 (6 bases). V shed 5 bases and J shed 6 bases, with 16 bases lying between them. This CDR3 is built from 14 residues. CDR1 and CDR2 from the germline V gene are SEHNR and FQNEAQ (reference sequence). The DNA of the CDR3 is TGTGCCAGCAGCCCAAAGCAGGGGCAGCATGGCTACACCTTC. It is translated as CASSPKQGQHGYTF. Drawing the rest from reference TRBV7-9 and TRBJ1-2, the complete variable domain is DTGVSQNPRHKITKRGQNVTFRCDPISEHNRLYWYRQTLGQGPEFLTYFQNEAQLEKSRLLSDRFSAERPKGSFSTLEIQRTEQGDSAMYLCASSPKQGQHGYTFGSGTRLTVV.

This clone was observed once. The sample contains more than one DNA sequence encoding this CDR3. CDR3 residues: CASSLQGGTEAFF. Written as DNA, the CDR3 is TGTGCCAGCAGCTTGCAGGGTGGCACTGAAGCTTTCTTT. This chain connects TRBV5-6 to TRBJ1-1; a possible D gene is TRBD1 (5 bases). V was trimmed by 1 base and J by 4 bases, leaving 8 bases between them. The CDR3 spans 13 residues. CDR1 and CDR2 from the germline V gene are SGHDT and YYEEEE.

V and J are TRBV10-1 and TRBJ2-1; the D gene is possibly TRBD2 (6 bases). The CDR3 sequence is 11 residues long. The V and J ends lost 2 bases and 10 bases respectively, with 6 bases between them. From germline, CDR1 is WNHNN and CDR2 SYGVQD (reference sequence). In DNA form, the CDR3 reads TGCGCCAGCAGTGAGGGGGGGGAGCAGTTCTTC. Translation gives CASSEGGEQFF.

V and J are TRBV5-1 and TRBJ1-1, with 12 bases that match TRBD1. The CDR3 is 16 residues long. The ends lost 4 bases at V and 2 bases at J; junction bases unmatched: 6. Looked up from germline, CDR1 is SGHRS and CDR2 is YFSETQ. The CDR3 loop reads CASSKGQGALNTEAFF. The CDR3 DNA follows: TGCGCCAGCAGCAAGGGACAGGGGGCTTTAAACACTGAAGCTTTCTTT.

This clone was seen a single time. The chain recombines TRBV4-1 with TRBJ1-5, with no clear D. Germline V gene lookup returns CDR1 MGHRA and CDR2 YSYEKL. V was shortened by 0 bases and J by 6 bases, with 6 bases between the two germline ends. The CDR3 has 13 residues. The CDR3 sequence: CASSQDPSQPQHF. The DNA for the CDR3 is TGCGCCAGCAGCCAAGATCCTAGTCAGCCCCAGCATTTT.

In nucleotides, the CDR3 is TGTGCCAGCAGTTACGCACACCTCTATGGCTACACCTTC. It specifies CASSYAHLYGYTF. The V call is TRBV6-5, the J call TRBJ1-2, with no clear D. Germline V gene lookup returns CDR1 MNHEY and CDR2 SVGAGI. The CDR3 extends over 13 amino acids. V lost 2 bases and J lost 4, with 8 bases in between.

The chain is built from TRBV1 and TRBJ1-1. TRBV1 represents a pseudogene. The CDR3 extends over 18 amino acids. The DNA for the CDR3 is TGCACCAGCAGCCAAGATAGCGTCAGGACCCCCGGGGGAGCTGAAGCTTTCTTT. Its protein product is CTSSQDSVRTPGGAEAFF.

V usage is TRBV5-5 and J usage is TRBJ2-4; no definite D call. V shed 2 bases and J shed 0 bases, with 9 bases lying between them. Germline values: CDR1 SGHKS, CDR2 YYEKEE (reference sequence). This CDR3 contains 15 residues. Here the CDR3 reads CASSFTTLAKNIQYF. DNA for the CDR3: TGTGCCAGCAGCTTTACTACCCTAGCCAAAAACATTCAGTACTTC.